This T cell receptor beta chain was retrieved from a study of T cell responses to AZD1222 COVID-19 vaccine. Study overall: Pooling covered second doses at about 4 or about 12 weeks.

With regard to this clone: Antigen unknown.

V was trimmed by 9 bases and J by 1 base, leaving 10 bases between them. There are 12 residues in the CDR3. The V gene's germline CDR1 is SGHNT and CDR2 YYREEE (reference sequence). Study-wide points: Repertoire sampling happened only post peak T cell response.

Clones were read by immunoSEQ multiplex PCR, and TCRdb kept only the in-frame ones, dropping some. In the table there are about 140,000 clones, around four fifths of which are singletons. The chain carries TRBV5-4 and TRBJ1-2, with a possible D match to TRBD1 (5 bases). This receptor was obtained from an adult in good health. This material consisted of peripheral blood, taken on day 0 of AZD1222 vaccination. The CDR3, as DNA: TGTGCCACCAGACAGAATAACTATGGCTACACCTTC. The encoded protein is CATRQNNYGYTF.